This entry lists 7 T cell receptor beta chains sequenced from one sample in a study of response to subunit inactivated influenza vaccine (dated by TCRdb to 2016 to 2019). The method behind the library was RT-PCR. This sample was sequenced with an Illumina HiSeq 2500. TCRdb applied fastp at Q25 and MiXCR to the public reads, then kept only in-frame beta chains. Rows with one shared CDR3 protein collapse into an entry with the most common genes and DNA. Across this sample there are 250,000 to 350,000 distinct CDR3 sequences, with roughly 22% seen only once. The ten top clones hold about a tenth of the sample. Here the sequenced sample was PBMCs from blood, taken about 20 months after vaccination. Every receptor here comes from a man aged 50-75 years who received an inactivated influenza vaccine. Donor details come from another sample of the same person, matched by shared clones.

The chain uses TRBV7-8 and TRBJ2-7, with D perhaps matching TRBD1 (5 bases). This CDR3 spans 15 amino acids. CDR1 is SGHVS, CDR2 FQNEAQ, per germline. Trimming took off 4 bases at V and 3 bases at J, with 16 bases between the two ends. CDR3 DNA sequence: TGTGCCAGCAGCTCTACCATGGACAAATACTACGAGCAGTACTTC. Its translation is CASSSTMDKYYEQYF.

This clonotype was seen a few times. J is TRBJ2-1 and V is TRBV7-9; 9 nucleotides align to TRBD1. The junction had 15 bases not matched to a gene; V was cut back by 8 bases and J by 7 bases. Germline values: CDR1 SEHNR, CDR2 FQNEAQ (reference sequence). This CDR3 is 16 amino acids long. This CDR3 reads CASGDFKAGQGNEQFF. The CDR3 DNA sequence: TGTGCCAGCGGGGATTTCAAGGCGGGACAGGGTAATGAGCAGTTCTTC. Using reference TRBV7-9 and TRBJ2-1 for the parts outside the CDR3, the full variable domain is DTGVSQNPRHKITKRGQNVTFRCDPISEHNRLYWYRQTLGQGPEFLTYFQNEAQLEKSRLLSDRFSAERPKGSFSTLEIQRTEQGDSAMYLCASGDFKAGQGNEQFFGPGTRLTVL.

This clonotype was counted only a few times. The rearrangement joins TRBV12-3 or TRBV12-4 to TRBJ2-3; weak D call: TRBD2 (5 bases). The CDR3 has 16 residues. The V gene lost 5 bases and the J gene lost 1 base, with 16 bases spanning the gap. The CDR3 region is CASSPSLGIRTDTQYF. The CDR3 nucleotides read TGTGCCAGCAGTCCCTCACTAGGTATCCGCACAGATACGCAGTATTTT.

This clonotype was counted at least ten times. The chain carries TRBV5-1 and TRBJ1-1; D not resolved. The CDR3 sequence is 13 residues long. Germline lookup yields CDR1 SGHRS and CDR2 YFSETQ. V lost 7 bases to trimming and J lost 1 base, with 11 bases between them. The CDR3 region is CASRVTPNTEAFF. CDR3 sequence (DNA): TGCGCCAGCCGCGTTACTCCGAACACTGAAGCTTTCTTT.

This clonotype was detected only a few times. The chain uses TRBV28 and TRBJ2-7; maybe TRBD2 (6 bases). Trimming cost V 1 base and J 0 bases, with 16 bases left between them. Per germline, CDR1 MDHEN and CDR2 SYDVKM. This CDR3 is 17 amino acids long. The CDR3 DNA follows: TGTGCCAGCAGTTTATCGGTTGGAGGGGATACCTCCTACGAGCAGTACTTC. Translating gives CASSLSVGGDTSYEQYF.

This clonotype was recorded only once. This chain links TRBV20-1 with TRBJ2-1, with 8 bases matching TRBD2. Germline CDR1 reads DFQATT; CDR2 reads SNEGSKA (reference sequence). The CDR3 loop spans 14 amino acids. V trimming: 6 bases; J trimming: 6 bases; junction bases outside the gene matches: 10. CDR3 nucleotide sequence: TGCAGTGCGGCGGGAGGCGTGCGGTCCAATGAGCAGTTCTTC. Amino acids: CSAAGGVRSNEQFF.

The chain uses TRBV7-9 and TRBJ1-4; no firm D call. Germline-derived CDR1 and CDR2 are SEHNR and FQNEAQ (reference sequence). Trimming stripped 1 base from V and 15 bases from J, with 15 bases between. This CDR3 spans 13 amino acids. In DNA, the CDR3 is TGTGCCAGCAGCTTAGGTCTTGGCCCTTCATTGTTTTTT. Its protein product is CASSLGLGPSLFF.